This T cell receptor beta chain originates from a study of long-term antiretroviral therapy in people with HIV. With respect to this clone: The antigen is undetermined. One junction end disagrees with the germline gene, perhaps due to a read error.

Germline V gene lookup returns CDR1 SGHNT and CDR2 YYREEE (reference sequence). This CDR3 comprises 12 residues. Assay version v3.0 of immunoSEQ was used, and it was run at survey level. The table came from immunoSEQ multiplex PCR; TCRdb's copy has only in-frame clones and leaves some out. The data hold around 33,000 clones, with around 82% observed a single time. Study observations and caveats: Controls exceeded HIV repertoires in CDR3 length range.

This chain links TRBV5-4 with TRBJ2-7; 7 bases agree with TRBD1. This receptor was taken from a man younger than 30 with HIV. Here the sequenced sample was unsorted PBMCs, taken 0.4 years before starting antiretroviral therapy. The CDR3 here is CASSLETGNGCF. In nucleotides, the CDR3 is TGTGCCAGCAGCTTGGAGACAGGGAATGGATGCTTC.